This note documents a single T cell receptor beta chain sequence. The antigen it binds to is not known. No much larger clonotype is one base removed from it; base qualities were not supplied. This sample is part of a study of vaccination effects on CD4 cells after COVID-19 (dated by TCRdb to about 2022). Describing the broader study: In the ViraFEST assay, PBMC were stimulated with viral peptide pools, and antigen-specific CD4+ T cell clonotypes were then identified by expansion using TCR sequencing. Post-vaccine samples across the study were collected a median of 72 days after the second dose, with a range of 14 to 241. Each well held two million PBMC cultured in IMDM containing about 5.5% human AB serum, 9 to 10 IU/ml IL-2 and gentamicin, along with about 10 ug/ml peptides. SARS-CoV-2 spike-specific CD4+ TCR repertoires from before and after mRNA vaccination were compared in COVID-19 convalescent patients and in infection-naive vaccine recipients. A total of nine to ten COVID-19 convalescent patients and a handful of SARS-CoV-2-naive healthy vaccine recipients were included in the full study. The Oncomine TCR Beta short-read assay on an Illumina iSeq 100 was used to sequence cultures from other donors in the study.

Receptor libraries were prepared by the immunoSEQ multiplex PCR assay. DNA from the cultured, isolated CD4+ T cells was subjected to TCR beta CDR3 sequencing. Concerning the study's data processing: Non-productive TCR sequences were removed, reads were trimmed to the CDR3 region, and CDR3s of at least 7 amino acids were retained. The MANAFEST web app was used to pick out antigen-specific clonotypes by comparing their expansion in peptide wells with that in reference cultures. For clones to be considered positive, expansion at FDR<0.05 versus reference and all other wells, an odds ratio above 5, and a frequency above 0.1% in two replicate wells were required. Clonotypes significantly expanded in SARS-CoV-2 spike wells and in at least one common cold coronavirus spike condition were defined as cross-reactive. Levenshtein distance calculated with the stringdist R package was used to assess CDR3 similarity, and unrooted trees were constructed with ape in R 3.6.1. In TCRdb, the immuneACCESS table is reduced to in-frame sequences with V and J assigned. These tables do not hold every clone; where another copy was compared, an unresolved V gene accounts for under half, and the others remain unexplained. For V, J and clone size, that table is used; D and trimming come from the DNA. The sample includes nearly 45,000 clones, with around 70% observed a single time. Jointly, the top ten make up 9% to 10% of the sample.

After approximately eleven days of culture, CD4+ T cells were isolated with the EasySep CD4+ T cell isolation kit. Two doses of either the BNT162b2 or the mRNA-1273 mRNA SARS-CoV-2 vaccine were administered to participants. The absence of prior SARS-CoV-2 infection in healthy vaccine recipients was confirmed by negative nucleocapsid antibodies before and after vaccination. Half of the culture medium was replaced with fresh IL-2-containing medium on days 3 and 7. Unless otherwise noted, each peptide stimulation condition was cultured in triplicate wells. Using Ficoll-Paque Plus gradient centrifugation, PBMC were separated from whole blood and then either used fresh or cryopreserved at -140C. Genomic DNA was extracted from cultured CD4+ T cells with the QIAamp micro DNA kit. What the study reported, not specific to this receptor: Clones induced by infection and clones induced by vaccination both contracted markedly at late timepoints after vaccination, which fits with T cell responses waning over time. The study was limited by a small number of convalescent patients and lacked early post-infection timepoints. Among healthy vaccine recipients, nearly all vaccine-induced clones were SARS-CoV-2 mono-reactive, and just 1 of 255 was cross-reactive with common cold coronaviruses.

In the germline V gene, CDR1 corresponds to MGHRA and CDR2 to YSYEKL. Trimming accounts for 5 bases at V and 5 bases at J, while the number of junction bases matched to no gene is 7. Including cysteine and phenylalanine, the CDR3 has 17 amino acids. Solely the CDR3 DNA is kept, with 51 bases framed from the first base. This chain joins TRBV4-1 to TRBJ2-3, with TRBD2 identical over 16 junction bases. This receptor was obtained from a human donor who received a COVID-19 vaccine. The sequences come from CD4+ T cells from PBMCs cultured without peptide, collected after COVID-19 vaccination. The CDR3 corresponds to CASSSTGLAGGLDTQYF. The sequenced DNA is TGCGCCAGCAGCAGCACGGGACTAGCGGGGGGGCTAGATACGCAGTATTTT.